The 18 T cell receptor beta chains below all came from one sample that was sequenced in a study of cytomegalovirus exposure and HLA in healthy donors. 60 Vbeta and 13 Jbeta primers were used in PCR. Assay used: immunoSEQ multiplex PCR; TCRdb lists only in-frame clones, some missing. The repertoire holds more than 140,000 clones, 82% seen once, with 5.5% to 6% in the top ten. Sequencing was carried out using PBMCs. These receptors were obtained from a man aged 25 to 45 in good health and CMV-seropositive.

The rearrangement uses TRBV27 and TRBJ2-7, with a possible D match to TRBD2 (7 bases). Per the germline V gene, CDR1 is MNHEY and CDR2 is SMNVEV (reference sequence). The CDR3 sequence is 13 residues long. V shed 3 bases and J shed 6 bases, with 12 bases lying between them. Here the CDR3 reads CASSFRGAGEQYF. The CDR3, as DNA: TGTGCCAGCAGTTTTCGGGGGGCGGGCGAGCAGTACTTC.

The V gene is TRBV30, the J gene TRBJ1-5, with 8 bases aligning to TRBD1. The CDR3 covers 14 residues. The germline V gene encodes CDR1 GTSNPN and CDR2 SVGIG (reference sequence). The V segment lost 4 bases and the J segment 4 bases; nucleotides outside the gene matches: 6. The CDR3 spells CAWTGQGVNQPQHF. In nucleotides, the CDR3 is TGTGCCTGGACAGGACAGGGTGTAAATCAGCCCCAGCATTTT.

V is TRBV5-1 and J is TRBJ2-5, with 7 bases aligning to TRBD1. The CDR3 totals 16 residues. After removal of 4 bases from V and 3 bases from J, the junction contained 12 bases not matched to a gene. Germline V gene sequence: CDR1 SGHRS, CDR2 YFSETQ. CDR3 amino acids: CASSMGTGTVKETQYF. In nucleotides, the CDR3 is TGCGCCAGCAGCATGGGAACCGGGACAGTAAAAGAGACCCAGTACTTC.

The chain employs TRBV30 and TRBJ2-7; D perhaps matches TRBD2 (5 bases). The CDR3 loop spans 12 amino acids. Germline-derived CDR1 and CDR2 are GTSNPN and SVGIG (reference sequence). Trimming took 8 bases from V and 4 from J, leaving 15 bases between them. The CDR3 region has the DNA TGTGCCCCCCCCACGACTAAGTACGAGCAGTACTTC. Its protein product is CAPPTTKYEQYF.

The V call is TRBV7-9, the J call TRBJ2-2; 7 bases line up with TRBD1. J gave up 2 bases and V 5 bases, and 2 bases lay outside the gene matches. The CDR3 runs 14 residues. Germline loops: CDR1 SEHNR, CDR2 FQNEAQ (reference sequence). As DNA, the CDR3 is TGTGCCAGCAGCCGACAGGGAAACACCGGGGAGCTGTTTTTT. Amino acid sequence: CASSRQGNTGELFF. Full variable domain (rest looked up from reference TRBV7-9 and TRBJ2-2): DTGVSQNPRHKITKRGQNVTFRCDPISEHNRLYWYRQTLGQGPEFLTYFQNEAQLEKSRLLSDRFSAERPKGSFSTLEIQRTEQGDSAMYLCASSRQGNTGELFFGEGSRLTVL.

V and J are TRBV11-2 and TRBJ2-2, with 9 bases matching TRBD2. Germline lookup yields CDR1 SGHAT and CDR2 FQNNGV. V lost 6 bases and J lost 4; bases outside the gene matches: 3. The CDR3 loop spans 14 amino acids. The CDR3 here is CASRGLAFTGELFF. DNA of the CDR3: TGTGCCAGCAGGGGACTAGCTTTCACCGGGGAGCTGTTTTTT.

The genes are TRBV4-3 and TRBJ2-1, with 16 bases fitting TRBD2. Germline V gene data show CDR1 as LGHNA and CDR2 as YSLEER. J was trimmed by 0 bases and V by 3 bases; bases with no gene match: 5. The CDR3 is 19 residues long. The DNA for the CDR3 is TGCGCCAGCAGCCAGTCGGGACTAGCGGGGGGGAGCTCCTACAATGAGCAGTTCTTC. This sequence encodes CASSQSGLAGGSSYNEQFF.

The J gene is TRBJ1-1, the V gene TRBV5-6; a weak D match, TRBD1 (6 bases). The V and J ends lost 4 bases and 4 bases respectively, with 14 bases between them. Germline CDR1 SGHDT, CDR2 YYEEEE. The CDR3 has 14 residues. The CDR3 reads CASSGGGRLTEAFF. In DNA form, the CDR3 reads TGTGCCAGCAGCGGGGGGGGCAGACTCACTGAAGCTTTCTTT.

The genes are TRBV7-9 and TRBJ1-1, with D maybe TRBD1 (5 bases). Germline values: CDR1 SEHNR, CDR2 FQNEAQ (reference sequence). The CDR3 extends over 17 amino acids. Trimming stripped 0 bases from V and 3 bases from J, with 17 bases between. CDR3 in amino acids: CASSLAQVQGFDTEAFF. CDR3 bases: TGTGCCAGCAGCTTAGCGCAGGTCCAGGGCTTCGACACTGAAGCTTTCTTT.

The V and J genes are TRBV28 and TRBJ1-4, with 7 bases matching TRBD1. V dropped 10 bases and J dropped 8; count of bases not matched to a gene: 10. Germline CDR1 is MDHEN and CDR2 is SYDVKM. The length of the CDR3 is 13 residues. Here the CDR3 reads CATQGVWGEKLFF. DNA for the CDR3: TGTGCCACCCAGGGGGTATGGGGAGAAAAACTGTTTTTT.

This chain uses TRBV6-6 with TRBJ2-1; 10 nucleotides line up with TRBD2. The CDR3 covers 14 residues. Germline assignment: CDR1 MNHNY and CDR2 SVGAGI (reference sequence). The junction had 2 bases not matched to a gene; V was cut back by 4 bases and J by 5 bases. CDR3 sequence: CASSSGLADNEQFF. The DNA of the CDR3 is TGTGCCAGCAGTTCCGGACTAGCGGACAATGAGCAGTTCTTC.

The CDR3 loop is CAWSYGEQPQHF. CDR3 bases: TGTGCCTGGAGTTACGGAGAACAGCCCCAGCATTTT. V and J are TRBV30 and TRBJ1-5; D is unclear. Germline lookup yields CDR1 GTSNPN and CDR2 SVGIG (reference sequence). V lost 2 bases and J lost 7, with 9 bases in between. CDR3 size: 12 residues.

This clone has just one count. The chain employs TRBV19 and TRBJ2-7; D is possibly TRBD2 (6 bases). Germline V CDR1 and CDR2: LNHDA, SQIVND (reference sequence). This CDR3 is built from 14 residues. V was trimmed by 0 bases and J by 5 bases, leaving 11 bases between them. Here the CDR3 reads CASSIDGSYNEQYF. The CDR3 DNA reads TGTGCCAGTAGTATAGACGGGAGTTACAACGAGCAGTACTTC. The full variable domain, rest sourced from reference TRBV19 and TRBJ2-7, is DGGITQSPKYLFRKEGQNVTLSCEQNLNHDAMYWYRQDPGQGLRLIYYSQIVNDFQKGDIAEGYSVSREKKESFPLTVTSAQKNPTAFYLCASSIDGSYNEQYFGPGTRLTVT.

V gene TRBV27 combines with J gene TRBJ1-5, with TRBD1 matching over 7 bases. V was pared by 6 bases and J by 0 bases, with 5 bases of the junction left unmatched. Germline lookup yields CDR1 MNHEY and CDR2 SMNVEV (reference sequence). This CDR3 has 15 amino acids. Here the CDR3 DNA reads TGTGCCAGCAGCCCGGGACAGTATAGCAATCAGCCCCAGCATTTT. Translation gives CASSPGQYSNQPQHF.

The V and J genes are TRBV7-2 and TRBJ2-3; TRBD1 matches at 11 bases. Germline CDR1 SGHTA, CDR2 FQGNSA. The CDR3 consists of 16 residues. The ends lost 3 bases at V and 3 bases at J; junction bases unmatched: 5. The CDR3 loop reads CASSLGGQGATDTQYF. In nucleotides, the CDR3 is TGTGCCAGCAGCTTGGGAGGACAGGGGGCGACAGATACGCAGTATTTT.

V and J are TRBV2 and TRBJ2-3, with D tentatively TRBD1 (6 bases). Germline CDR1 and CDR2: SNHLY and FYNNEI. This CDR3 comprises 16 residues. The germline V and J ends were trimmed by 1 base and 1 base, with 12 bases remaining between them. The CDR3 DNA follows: TGTGCCAGCAGTGAAGGGAGGACAGTTGGCACAGATACGCAGTATTTT. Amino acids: CASSEGRTVGTDTQYF.

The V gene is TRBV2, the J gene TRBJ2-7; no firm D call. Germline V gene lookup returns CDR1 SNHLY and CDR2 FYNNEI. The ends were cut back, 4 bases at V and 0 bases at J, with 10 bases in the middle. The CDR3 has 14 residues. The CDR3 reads CASSVNGASYEQYF. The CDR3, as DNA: TGTGCCAGCAGTGTCAATGGAGCCTCCTACGAGCAGTACTTC.

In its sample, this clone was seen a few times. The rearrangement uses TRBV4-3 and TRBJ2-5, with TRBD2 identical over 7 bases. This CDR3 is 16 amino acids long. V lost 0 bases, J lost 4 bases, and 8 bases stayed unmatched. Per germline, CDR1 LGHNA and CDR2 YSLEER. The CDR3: CASSQDGGDYRETQYF. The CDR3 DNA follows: TGCGCCAGCAGCCAAGATGGGGGGGACTACCGAGAGACCCAGTACTTC.